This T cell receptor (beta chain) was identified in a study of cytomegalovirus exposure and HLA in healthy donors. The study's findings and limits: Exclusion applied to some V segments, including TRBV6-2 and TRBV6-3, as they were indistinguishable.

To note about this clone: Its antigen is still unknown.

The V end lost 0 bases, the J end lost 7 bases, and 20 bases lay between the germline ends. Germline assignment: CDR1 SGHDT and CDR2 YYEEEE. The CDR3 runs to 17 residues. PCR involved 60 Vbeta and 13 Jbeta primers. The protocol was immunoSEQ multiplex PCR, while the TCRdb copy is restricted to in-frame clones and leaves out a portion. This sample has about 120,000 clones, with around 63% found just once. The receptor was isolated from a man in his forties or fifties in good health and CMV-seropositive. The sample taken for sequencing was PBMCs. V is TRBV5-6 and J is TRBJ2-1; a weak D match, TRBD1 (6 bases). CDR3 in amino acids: CASSLGTDTTTTNEQFF. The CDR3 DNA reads TGTGCCAGCAGCTTGGGGACAGACACAACAACTACAAATGAGCAGTTCTTC.